This T cell receptor beta chain was identified in a study of blood T cell repertoires in COVID-19. Overall study: T cells, B-cell-depleted T cells, or PBMCs supplied cDNA or gDNA.

Sequencing used immunoSEQ multiplex PCR; TCRdb keeps in-frame clones, though not all of them. The data show around 80,000 clones, over 80% seen once. The CDR3 spans 13 residues. V lost 3 bases, J lost 5 bases, and 13 bases lay in between. The germline V gene encodes CDR1 GTSNPN and CDR2 SVGIG (reference sequence). Sequenced material: peripheral blood. This clonotype was sampled from a man in his fifties or sixties with COVID-19, enrolled during active disease. This sequence joins TRBV30 and TRBJ1-1, with TRBD1 as a possible D gene (5 bases). The CDR3, as DNA: TGTGCCTGGAGCGGCGGGGGTTTAACTGAAGCTTTCTTT. Translated: CAWSGGGLTEAFF.